This T cell receptor beta chain emerged from a study of blood T cell repertoires in COVID-19. About the research overall: T cells, B-cell-depleted T cells, or PBMCs supplied cDNA or gDNA.

Only in-frame clones appear in the TCRdb table, and some are missing; sequencing was by immunoSEQ multiplex PCR. This sample has 150,000 to 200,000 clones; about nine tenths occur once, and the top ten carry around 3.3%. CDR1 is SGHTA, CDR2 FQGNSA, per germline. V trimming: 3 bases; J trimming: 5 bases; junction bases outside the gene matches: 5. CDR3 length: 14 amino acids. Input material: peripheral blood. This receptor was obtained from a man aged 65 to 85 with acute or convalescent COVID-19. V is TRBV7-2 and J is TRBJ1-2; 8 bases line up with TRBD1. The CDR3 coding sequence is TGTGCCAGCAGCTTCGGGACAGGAGGGTATGGCTACACCTTC. Residues: CASSFGTGGYGYTF.